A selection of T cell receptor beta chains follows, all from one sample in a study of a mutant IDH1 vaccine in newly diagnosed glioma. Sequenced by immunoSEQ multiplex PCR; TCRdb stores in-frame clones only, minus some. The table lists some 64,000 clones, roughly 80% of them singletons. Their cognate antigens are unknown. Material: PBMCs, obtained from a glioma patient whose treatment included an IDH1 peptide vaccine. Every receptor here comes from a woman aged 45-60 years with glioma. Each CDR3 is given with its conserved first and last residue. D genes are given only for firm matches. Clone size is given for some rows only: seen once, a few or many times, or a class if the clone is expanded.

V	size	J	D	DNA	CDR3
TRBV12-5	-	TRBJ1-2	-	TGTGCTAGTGGTTTATGGGCCAGCCCCTATGGCTACACCTTC	CASGLWASPYGYTF
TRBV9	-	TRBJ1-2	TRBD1	TGTGCCAGCAGCGTAGATCCAGGGGGGGATGGCTACACCTTC	CASSVDPGGDGYTF
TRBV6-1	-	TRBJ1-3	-	TGTGCCAGCAGTGAAGGCCCGACAGGCTCTGGAAACACCATATATTTT	CASSEGPTGSGNTIYF
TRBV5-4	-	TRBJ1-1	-	TGTGCCAGCAGCTCACCCGGGGGGGGATCTGAAGCTTTCTTT	CASSSPGGGSEAFF
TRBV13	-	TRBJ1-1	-	TGTGCCAGCAGCTTAAAGAGGGGCACTGAAGCTTTCTTT	CASSLKRGTEAFF
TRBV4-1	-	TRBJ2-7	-	TGCGCCAGCAGCCCCCCCGGACCCGAGCAGTACTTC	CASSPPGPEQYF
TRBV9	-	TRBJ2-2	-	TGTGCCAGCAGCGTCAGGGGCTGGGAGGCCGGGGAGCTGTTTTTT	CASSVRGWEAGELFF
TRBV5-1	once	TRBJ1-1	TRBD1	TGCGCCAGCAGCTTGGGACAGGGGGCAACGAAGACTGAAGCTTTCTTT	CASSLGQGATKTEAFF
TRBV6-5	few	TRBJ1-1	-	TGTGCCAGCTCTCAGGCGCAGGGGTTGAACACTGAAGCTTTCTTT	CASSQAQGLNTEAFF
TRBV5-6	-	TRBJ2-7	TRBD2	TGTGCCAGCAGCGCGACCGGGACTAAGAAGCAGCACGAGCAGTACTTC	CASSATGTKKQHEQYF
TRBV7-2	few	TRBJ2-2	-	TGTGCCAGCAGCTTAGTTATCACCGGGGAGCTGTTTTTT	CASSLVITGELFF
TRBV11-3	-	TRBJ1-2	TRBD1	TGTGCCAGCAGCTTTTCAGGGGGCGCAGGATATGGCTACACCTTC	CASSFSGGAGYGYTF
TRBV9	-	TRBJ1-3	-	TGTGCCAGCAGCTTAGGATCTGGCGGAAACACCATATATTTT	CASSLGSGGNTIYF
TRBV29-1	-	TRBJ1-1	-	TGCAGCCTTGCCTCCTGGGGGGAAGCTTTCTTT	CSLASWGEAFF
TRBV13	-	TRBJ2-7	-	TGTGCCAGCAGCACGACCCCCACCCAGCAGTACTTC	CASSTTPTQQYF
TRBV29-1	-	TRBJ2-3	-	TGCAGCGGGGGAGGGGGGACAGATACGCAGTATTTT	CSGGGGTDTQYF
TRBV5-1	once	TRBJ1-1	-	TGCGCCAGCAGCATCCGACACTCGAACACTGAAGCTTTCTTT	CASSIRHSNTEAFF
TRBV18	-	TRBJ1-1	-	TGTGCCAGCTCACCGAGAGGAACATTTGACACTGAAGCTTTCTTT	CASSPRGTFDTEAFF
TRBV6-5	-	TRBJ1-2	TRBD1	TGTGCCAGCAGTTCCGGGACAGGGGGGAAAGGCTACACCTTC	CASSSGTGGKGYTF
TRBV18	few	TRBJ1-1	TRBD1	TGTGCCAGCTCACCTGACAGGGGTGGGACTGAAGCTTTCTTT	CASSPDRGGTEAFF